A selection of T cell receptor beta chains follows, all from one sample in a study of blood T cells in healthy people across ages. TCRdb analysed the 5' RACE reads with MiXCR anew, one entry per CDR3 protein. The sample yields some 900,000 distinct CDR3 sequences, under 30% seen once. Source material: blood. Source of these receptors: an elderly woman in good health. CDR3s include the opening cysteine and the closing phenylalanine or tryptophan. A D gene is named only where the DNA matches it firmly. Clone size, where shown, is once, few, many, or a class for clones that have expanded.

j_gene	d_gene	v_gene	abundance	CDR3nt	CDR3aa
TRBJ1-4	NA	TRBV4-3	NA	TGCGCCAGCAGCCAAGAGAGGGGAGGGGGACATGAAAAACGGTTTTTT	CASSQERGGGHEKRFF
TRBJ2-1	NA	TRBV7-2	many	TGTGCCAGCAGCCCGAGAAGGGAGAATGAGCAGTTCTTC	CASSPRRENEQFF
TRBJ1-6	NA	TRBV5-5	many	TGTGCCAGCAGCTCCCTGGACAGATATAATTCACCCCTCCACTTT	CASSSLDRYNSPLHF
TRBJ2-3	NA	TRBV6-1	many	TGTGCCAGCAGTGTACGCCGTAAGGAACTAAGCACAGATACGCAGTATTTT	CASSVRRKELSTDTQYF
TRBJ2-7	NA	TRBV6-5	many	TGTGCCAGCAGTTATGAGGCGGGGCGCGAGCAGTACTTC	CASSYEAGREQYF
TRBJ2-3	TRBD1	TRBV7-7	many	TGTGCCAGCAGCCCCTGGACAGGGCGCACAGATACGCAGTATTTT	CASSPWTGRTDTQYF
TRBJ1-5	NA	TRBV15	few	TGTGCCACCAGTGCGTCCCACAGTCAGCCCCAGCATTTT	CATSASHSQPQHF
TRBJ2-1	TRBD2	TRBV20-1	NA	TGCGGTGCCCCAAACCCCCTAGCGGGGGGGCACCATGAGCAGTTCTTC	CGAPNPLAGGHHEQFF
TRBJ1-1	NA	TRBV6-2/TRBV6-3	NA	TGTGCCAGCAGTACTCGGACACCAATGAACACTGAAGCTTTCTTT	CASSTRTPMNTEAFF
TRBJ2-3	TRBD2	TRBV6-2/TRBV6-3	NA	TGTGCCAGCAGTGTCGTCGTGGGAGGGCCCGGTACGCAGTATTTT	CASSVVVGGPGTQYF
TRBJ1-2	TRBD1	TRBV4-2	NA	TGTGCCAGCAGCTCCCCGGACAGGGGAGGGCGCTACACCTTC	CASSSPDRGGRYTF
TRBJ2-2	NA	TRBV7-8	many	TGTGCCAGCAGCACCCAACTAGGGGGAACCGGGGAGCTGTTTTTT	CASSTQLGGTGELFF
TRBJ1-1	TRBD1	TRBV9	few	TGTGCCAGCAATCAGGGACAGTTATACACTGAAGCTTTCTTT	CASNQGQLYTEAFF
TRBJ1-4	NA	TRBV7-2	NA	TGTGCCAGCAGCTTAAGAGGGGGTCCGAGAGATGAAAAACTGTTTTTT	CASSLRGGPRDEKLFF
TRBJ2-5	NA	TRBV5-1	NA	TGCGCCAACAGCTTGGCTAGGTCAGGTCGGGAGACCCAGTACTTC	CANSLARSGRETQYF
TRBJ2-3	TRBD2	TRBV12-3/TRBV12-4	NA	TGTGCCAGCACCTCCCCCACTAGCGGGGGGGCGGGAGATATGGAGTATTTT	CASTSPTSGGAGDMEYF
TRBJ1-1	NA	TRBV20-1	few	TGCAGTGCTAGGAGCGGAACCGGGGCCACTGAAGCTTTCTTT	CSARSGTGATEAFF
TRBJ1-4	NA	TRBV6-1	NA	TGTGCCATCCAGGGGTCAACTAATGAAAAACGGTTTTTT	CAIQGSTNEKRFF
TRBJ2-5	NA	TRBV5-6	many	TGTGCCAGCAGCTTCCCGGGACTGCAAGAGACCCAGTACTTC	CASSFPGLQETQYF
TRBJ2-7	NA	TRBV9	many	TGTGCCAGCAGCGCAGACGGATACGAGCAGTACTTC	CASSADGYEQYF
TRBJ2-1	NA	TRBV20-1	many	TGCAGTGCTAGTCAAACAGGCTTTGAGGGGCCCTACAATGAGCAGTTCTTC	CSASQTGFEGPYNEQFF
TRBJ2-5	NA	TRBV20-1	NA	TGCAGTGCAGGTTTTGATACCAGGGCAATTCAAGAGACCCAGTACTTC	CSAGFDTRAIQETQYF
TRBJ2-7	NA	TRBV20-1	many	TGCAGTGCTGGGAGTTACGAGCAGTACTTC	CSAGSYEQYF
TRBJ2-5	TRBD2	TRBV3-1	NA	TGTGCCAGCAGCCAAGCCCCCGGGACTAGCGGAGCCACGCTACGACATGAGCAGTACTTC	CASSQAPGTSGATLRHEQYF
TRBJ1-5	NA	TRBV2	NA	TGTGCCAGCAGCCAATCTCGGGGGAATCAGCCCCAGCATTTT	CASSQSRGNQPQHF
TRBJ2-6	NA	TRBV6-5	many	TGTGCCAGCAGTTACGAACAGGCCTCTGGGGCCAACGTCCTGACTTTC	CASSYEQASGANVLTF
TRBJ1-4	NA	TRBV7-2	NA	TGTGCCAGCAGCTCCGGTGGGGGCAGGGAGGAAAAACTGTTTTTT	CASSSGGGREEKLFF
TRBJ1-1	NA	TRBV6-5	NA	TGTGCCAGCAGTTACTCGGGCCTTCAGGGGGAAGCTTTCTTT	CASSYSGLQGEAFF
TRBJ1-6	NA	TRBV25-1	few	TGTGCCAGCTCCACAAGGAGGGGCAATTCACCCCTCCACTTT	CASSTRRGNSPLHF
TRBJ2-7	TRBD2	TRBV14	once	TGTGCCAGCAGCCAAGGTTGGGGACTAGCAGAGGAGACTCAGTACTTC	CASSQGWGLAEETQYF
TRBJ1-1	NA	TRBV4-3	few	TGCGCCAGCAGCCGGGAGGGGCGCGACACTGAAGCTTTCTTT	CASSREGRDTEAFF
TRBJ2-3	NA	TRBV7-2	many	TGTGCCAGCAGCTCCCGAGTAGCGGGCACAGATACGCAGTATTTT	CASSSRVAGTDTQYF
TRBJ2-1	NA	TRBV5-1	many	TGCGCCAGCAGCTCGACCAGGGATCATGAGCAGTTCTTC	CASSSTRDHEQFF
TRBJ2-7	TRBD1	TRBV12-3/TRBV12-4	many	TGTGCCAGCAGGCTACAGGGGTCGATGACCTACGAGCAGTACTTC	CASRLQGSMTYEQYF
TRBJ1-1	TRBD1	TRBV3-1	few	TGTGCCAGCAGCCAAGTCCGAGGGAGGGTAGGGGGCCTTAGGGCTGAAGCTTTCTTT	CASSQVRGRVGGLRAEAFF
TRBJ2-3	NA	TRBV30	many	TGTGCCAGATCTGGGGCAGGCGCTGGGCAAGGAGATACGCAGTATTTT	CARSGAGAGQGDTQYF
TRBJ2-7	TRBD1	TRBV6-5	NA	TGTGCCAGCAGTTACAGTTATGGGACAGGGAGGGACGAGCAGTACTTC	CASSYSYGTGRDEQYF
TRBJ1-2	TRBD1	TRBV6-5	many	TGTGCCAGCAGTTATTGGGGGACAGGGATTAACTATGGCTACACCTTC	CASSYWGTGINYGYTF
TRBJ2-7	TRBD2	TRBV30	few	TGTGCCTGGAGCAAACTAGCGGGGACCTACGAGCAGTACTTC	CAWSKLAGTYEQYF
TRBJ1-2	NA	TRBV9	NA	TGTGCCAGCAGCGTAGGCCGGATGGGCTACACCTTC	CASSVGRMGYTF
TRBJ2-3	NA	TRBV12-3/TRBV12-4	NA	TGTGCCAGCACATATGGAGGGAGAACAGATACGGAGTATTTT	CASTYGGRTDTEYF
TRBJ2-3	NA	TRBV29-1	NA	TGCAGCGTTGGGGGGGGCCTCACAGATACGCAGTATTTT	CSVGGGLTDTQYF
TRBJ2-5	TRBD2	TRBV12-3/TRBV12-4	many	TGTGCCAGCAGCTTTAGACTAGCGGGGGTTAAGGCAGAGACCCAGTACTTC	CASSFRLAGVKAETQYF
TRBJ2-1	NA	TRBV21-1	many	TGTGCCAGCAGCAAGGGGGACAGGGTGATTCACAATGAGCAGTTCTTC	CASSKGDRVIHNEQFF
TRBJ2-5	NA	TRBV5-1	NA	TGCGCCAGCAGTAACTCGGTCCAAGAGACCCAGTACTTC	CASSNSVQETQYF
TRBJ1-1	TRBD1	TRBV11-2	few	TGTGCCAGCAGCTCCTCGCCAGGGGGTCACACTGAAGCTTTCTTT	CASSSSPGGHTEAFF
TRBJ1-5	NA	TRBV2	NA	TGTGCCAGCAGTGGGAACAGGGCTAGCAATCAGCCCCAGCATTTT	CASSGNRASNQPQHF
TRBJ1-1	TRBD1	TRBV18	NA	TGTGCCAGCTCACCAAAGGGACAGCTAGTCCTCACTGAAGCTTTCTTT	CASSPKGQLVLTEAFF